The 30 T cell receptor beta chains presented below share a single source sample, sequenced in a study of tumor-infiltrating lymphocytes in primary liver carcinoma. The investigators made TCR beta cDNA from around 530 ng total RNA, using a constant-region primer. Sequencing libraries for TCR beta derived from three nested multiplex PCR rounds that used slightly modified ARM-PCR. Forward primers for TRBV1-TRBV30 and a C-beta reverse primer served the first two PCR rounds, at about 10 cycles each. TCRdb used MiXCR to reprocess the multiplex PCR reads, holding one entry per CDR3 protein. The sample lists 80,000 to 100,000 distinct CDR3 sequences, approximately 72% occurring once. Extraction of RNA together with DNA used 20-30 mg of unsorted bulk tissue. The sample comprised tumor-adjacent normal liver tissue. These receptors all come from a man aged 40-49 years with primary liver carcinoma and hepatitis B virus infection.

J is TRBJ1-1 and V is TRBV6-1; a possible D gene is TRBD1 (5 bases). V lost 3 bases and J lost 7, with 15 bases in between. The germline V gene encodes CDR1 MNHNS and CDR2 SASEGT. The CDR3 length is 14 residues. In DNA form, the CDR3 reads TGTGCCAGCAGTGAGTTGAGCGGGGGAGATGAAGCTTTCTTT. Translation: CASSELSGGDEAFF.

V is TRBV4-1 and J is TRBJ1-1, with 7 bases fitting TRBD1. V shed 4 bases, J shed 9 bases, and the junction held 14 bases outside the gene matches. CDR1 and CDR2 (germline): MGHRA, YSYEKL. CDR3 length equals 15 residues. CDR3 sequence reads: CASSLVLTGEMQAFF. CDR3 bases: TGCGCCAGCAGCCTAGTGCTTACAGGGGAAATGCAAGCTTTCTTT.

As regards this clonotype: One end of the junction does not line up with germline, which may come from a read error. This chain uses TRBV5-6 with TRBJ2-7; 9 nucleotides agree with TRBD2. In germline, CDR1 is SGHDT, CDR2 YYEEEE. CDR3 length equals 15 residues. CDR3 in DNA: TGTGCCAGCAACTTGGAGACTAGCGGCTCCTATGAGCAGTACTTC. This sequence encodes CASNLETSGSYEQYF.

The chain couples TRBV7-9 to TRBJ2-1; 10 positions match TRBD2. There are 14 residues in the CDR3. The ends lost 9 bases at V and 9 bases at J; junction bases unmatched: 11. The germline V gene has CDR1 SEHNR and CDR2 FQNEAQ (reference sequence). CDR3 nucleotide sequence: TGTGCCAGGAGAGGAGCGGGAGGGTTGGGTGAGCAGTTCTTC. Translated: CARRGAGGLGEQFF.

The table lists this clonotype with many counts. The chain is built from TRBV28 and TRBJ2-1, with a weak D call TRBD1 (6 bases). Germline CDR1 and CDR2: MDHEN and SYDVKM. V was shortened by 6 bases and J by 3 bases, with 21 bases between the two germline ends. The length of the CDR3 is 17 residues. CDR3 sequence: CASSPSFGRGNYNEQFF. CDR3 sequence (DNA): TGTGCCAGCAGCCCCTCTTTCGGAAGGGGGAACTACAATGAGCAGTTCTTC.

The CDR3 is CASILRDTEAFF. CDR3 nucleotide sequence: TGTGCCAGCATACTCAGGGATACTGAAGCTTTCTTT. The V call is TRBV2, the J call TRBJ1-1; D is perhaps TRBD1 (5 bases). Germline CDR1 reads SNHLY; CDR2 reads FYNNEI. This CDR3 spans 12 amino acids. Trimming took 7 bases from V and 5 from J, leaving 11 bases between them. Full variable domain (remainder filled in from reference TRBV2 and TRBJ1-1): EPEVTQTPSHQVTQMGQEVILRCVPISNHLYFYWYRQILGQKVEFLVSFYNNEISEKSEIFDDQFSVERPDGSNFTLKIRSTKLEDSAMYFCASILRDTEAFFGQGTRLTVV.

V usage is TRBV28 and J usage is TRBJ2-3; D possibly matches TRBD1 or TRBD2 (5 bases each). Trimming took 6 bases from V and 1 from J, leaving 17 bases between them. The CDR3 runs to 16 residues. Germline V gene data show CDR1 as MDHEN and CDR2 as SYDVKM. The CDR3 sequence: CASRGWKRGGTDTQYF. The CDR3 coding sequence is TGTGCCAGCAGGGGTTGGAAGAGGGGAGGCACAGATACGCAGTATTTT. Supplemented by reference TRBV28 and TRBJ2-3, the full variable domain reads DVKVTQSSRYLVKRTGEKVFLECVQDMDHENMFWYRQDPGLGLRLIYFSYDVKMKEKGDIPEGYSVSREKKERFSLILESASTNQTSMYLCASRGWKRGGTDTQYFGPGTRLTVL.

This clonotype is categorized as medium-sized. CDR3 DNA sequence: TGTGCCAGCAGCTTAGCCTATCCCGGGACAGGGGGCGATTACGAGCAGTACTTC. This encodes CASSLAYPGTGGDYEQYF. The chain combines TRBV11-2 with TRBJ2-7, with 12 bases that match TRBD1. Germline CDR1 and CDR2: SGHAT and FQNNGV. The CDR3 runs to 18 residues. V lost 1 base, J lost 4 bases, and 11 bases stayed unmatched.

The chain is built from TRBV12-3 or TRBV12-4 and TRBJ1-1; D unresolved. This CDR3 spans 12 amino acids. V was trimmed by 3 bases and J by 9 bases, leaving 11 bases between them. The CDR3 DNA follows: TGTGCCAGCAGTTTGACGAGAGATCAAGCTTTCTTT. Amino acid sequence: CASSLTRDQAFF.

This chain connects TRBV6-2 or TRBV6-3 to TRBJ2-2, with 10 positions matching TRBD2. The germline gives CDR1 MNHEY, CDR2 SVGEGT. The length of the CDR3 is 16 residues. V shed 3 bases, J shed 7 bases, and the junction held 8 bases outside the gene matches. CDR3 region: CASSYRLAGAHGELFF. For the CDR3, the DNA is TGTGCCAGCAGTTATCGGCTAGCGGGAGCCCACGGGGAGCTGTTTTTT.

This clonotype occurred many times. The chain joins TRBV29-1 to TRBJ2-5, with D unclear. Deletions cut 0 bases from V and 7 bases from J, with 9 bases between. The length of the CDR3 is 12 residues. Germline lookup yields CDR1 SQVTM and CDR2 ANQGSEA. CDR3 DNA sequence: TGCAGCGTTGAAGATTTTGGCGCGACCCAGTACTTC. Translating it yields CSVEDFGATQYF.

This chain joins TRBV11-2 and TRBJ2-3, with D unclear. Germline-derived CDR1 and CDR2 are SGHAT and FQNNGV. The CDR3 totals 11 residues. Trimming removed 4 bases at V and 8 bases at J, with 7 bases between. The CDR3 here is CASSSRVTQYF. In nucleotides, the CDR3 is TGTGCCAGCAGCTCCAGAGTTACGCAGTATTTT. Using reference TRBV11-2 and TRBJ2-3 for the parts outside the CDR3, the full variable domain is EAGVAQSPRYKIIEKRQSVAFWCNPISGHATLYWYQQILGQGPKLLIQFQNNGVVDDSQLPKDRFSAERLKGVDSTLKIQPAKLEDSAVYLCASSSRVTQYFGPGTRLTVL.

This clonotype was detected only once. Because the CDR3 is missing its conserved closing phenylalanine or tryptophan, this is likely a read error. It is unclear where the CDR3 begins or ends on the DNA, so no DNA is shown, and the CDR3 is as TCRdb lists it. This chain's CDR3 is CASSEQSHEQYL. The rearrangement joins TRBV6-1 to TRBJ2-7. Termini included, the CDR3 measures 12 amino acids. Germline V gene sequence: CDR1 MNHNS, CDR2 SASEGT.

Concerning this clonotype itself: A read error is possible here, since a much larger clone lies one base away. The chain is built from TRBV6-5 and TRBJ2-5, with D perhaps given as TRBD1 or TRBD2 (5 bases each). The CDR3 extends over 14 amino acids. Per the germline V gene, CDR1 is MNHEY and CDR2 is SVGAGI. In DNA, the CDR3 is TGTGCCAGCAGTTATGTGGGGGAGAAAGAGACCCTGTACTTC. It codes for CASSYVGEKETLYF.

In regard to this clonotype: At one boundary the junction diverges from the germline segment, which might be a read error. The V and J genes are TRBV6-1 and TRBJ2-1; 13 nucleotides align to TRBD2. This CDR3 has 15 residues. The germline V gene encodes CDR1 MNHNS and CDR2 SASEGT. The CDR3 region is CASGLAGAFYDEHFF. CDR3 coding DNA: TGTGCCAGCGGACTAGCGGGAGCGTTCTACGATGAGCATTTCTTC.

Regarding this clonotype: Its ends do not fully match the called genes, so a read error is possible. V and J are TRBV6-5 and TRBJ2-1; 10 nucleotides agree with TRBD2. Per the germline V gene, CDR1 is MNHEY and CDR2 is SVGAGI. This CDR3 has 14 amino acids. DNA for the CDR3: TGTGCCGGCAGTTTCCGACTAGCGGGTTATGAGCAGTTCTTC. Its translation: CAGSFRLAGYEQFF.

Only one count was recorded for this clonotype. The J gene is TRBJ2-4, the V gene TRBV5-6, with 13 bases aligning to TRBD2. The CDR3 length is 16 residues. The trim removed 6 bases at V and 7 bases at J, leaving 10 bases unmatched. Germline CDR1 reads SGHDT; CDR2 reads YYEEEE. Here the CDR3 reads CASNKGLAGASNIQYF. In DNA, the CDR3 is TGTGCCAGCAACAAAGGACTAGCGGGAGCGAGTAACATTCAGTACTTC.

J is TRBJ1-4 and V is TRBV5-1, with TRBD1 matching over 8 bases. The CDR3 extends over 14 amino acids. The germline gives CDR1 SGHRS, CDR2 YFSETQ. The V segment lost 5 bases and the J segment 2 bases; nucleotides outside the gene matches: 2. The CDR3 DNA reads as TGCGCCAGCAGTACAGGGGGGACTAATGAAAAACTGTTTTTT. Translating gives CASSTGGTNEKLFF.

This clonotype has a handful of counts. The chain carries TRBV28 and TRBJ2-2; weak D call: TRBD1 (5 bases). Deletions cut 0 bases from V and 2 bases from J, with 10 bases between. Looked up from germline, CDR1 is MDHEN and CDR2 is SYDVKM. This CDR3 region has 16 residues. DNA of the CDR3: TGTGCCAGCAGTTTATGGCAGGGTGTAAACACCGGGGAGCTGTTTTTT. Protein sequence: CASSLWQGVNTGELFF. The whole variable domain, filled in from reference TRBV28 and TRBJ2-2, reads DVKVTQSSRYLVKRTGEKVFLECVQDMDHENMFWYRQDPGLGLRLIYFSYDVKMKEKGDIPEGYSVSREKKERFSLILESASTNQTSMYLCASSLWQGVNTGELFFGEGSRLTVL.

The rearrangement uses TRBV5-1 and TRBJ2-3; possibly TRBD1 for D (6 bases). Germline assignment: CDR1 SGHRS and CDR2 YFSETQ. Trimming stripped 0 bases from V and 5 bases from J, with 13 bases between. There are 15 residues in the CDR3. The CDR3 here is CASSLEGVWEDTQYF. As DNA, the CDR3 is TGCGCCAGCAGCTTGGAGGGGGTATGGGAAGATACGCAGTATTTT.

Remarks on this clonotype: One junction end disagrees with the germline gene, perhaps due to a read error. The genes are TRBV11-2 and TRBJ2-1; 7 positions match TRBD2. This CDR3 has 18 amino acids. CDR1 is SGHAT, CDR2 FQNNGV, per germline. In DNA form, the CDR3 reads TGTGCCAGTAGACCGTCCGGGGGGACTGCGGGAAACGACAATAAGCAGTTCTTC. Translation gives CASRPSGGTAGNDNKQFF.

There are a few counts of this clonotype. CDR3 residues: CASSFLGEASETQYF. CDR3 sequence (DNA): TGTGCCAGCAGCTTCCTCGGGGAAGCTTCAGAGACCCAGTACTTC. The chain combines TRBV7-9 with TRBJ2-5; maybe TRBD2 (5 bases). This CDR3 is 15 amino acids long. Trimming stripped 3 bases from V and 4 bases from J, with 15 bases between. The V gene's germline CDR1 is SEHNR and CDR2 FQNEAQ (reference sequence).

The chain is built from TRBV20-1 and TRBJ2-7, with 8 bases identical to TRBD2. The CDR3 runs to 14 residues. Germline V lookup: CDR1 DFQATT, CDR2 SNEGSKA (reference sequence). With 5 bases clipped from V and 5 bases from J, the junction kept 11 bases outside the gene matches. The CDR3 nucleotides are TGCAGTGCTCCTGGACTAGCAGCCCTCGACGAGCAGTACTTC. As protein: CSAPGLAALDEQYF.

This clonotype was counted only a few times. A much bigger clone sits one base away, suggesting this may be a read error. J is TRBJ1-2 and V is TRBV6-5; D gene ambiguous. The CDR3 is 12 amino acids. Germline V gives CDR1 MNHEY, CDR2 SVGAGI. Deletions cut 4 bases from V and 6 bases from J, with 9 bases between. This CDR3 is CASSSGGHGYTF. DNA for the CDR3: TGTGCCAGCAGTTCGGGCGGCCATGGCTACACCTTC.

Many counts were recorded for this clonotype. The genes are TRBV10-3 and TRBJ2-7, with 9 bases aligning to TRBD2. The ends lost 4 bases at V and 6 bases at J; junction bases unmatched: 4. In germline, CDR1 is ENHRY, CDR2 SYGVKD. The CDR3 sequence is 13 residues long. The CDR3 coding sequence is TGTGCCATCAGTGTAGCGGGAGAAGGCGAGCAGTACTTC. Protein: CAISVAGEGEQYF.

On this clonotype: A much larger clone differs from this one at a single base, so this may be a read error. The genes are TRBV10-2 and TRBJ2-3; 9 bases line up with TRBD2. CDR1 is WSHSY, CDR2 SAAADI, per germline. J gave up 3 bases and V 7 bases, and 11 bases lay outside the gene matches. The CDR3 length is 16 residues. The CDR3 region has the DNA TGCGCCAGCACTGTTGATGTAGCGGGAGCGACAGATACGCAGTATTTT. Translating it yields CASTVDVAGATDTQYF.

To note about this clonotype: A read error is possible here, since a much larger clone lies one base away. V and J are TRBV12-3 or TRBV12-4 and TRBJ1-2, with TRBD1 matching 11 bases. This CDR3 has 15 residues. CDR3 sequence (DNA): TGTGCCGGCAGTTTAGCGGGACAGGGGGGTTATGGCTACACCTTC. Amino acids: CAGSLAGQGGYGYTF.

About this clonotype itself: Likely a read error: the CDR3 ends without its conserved phenylalanine or tryptophan. The V gene is TRBV6-1, the J gene TRBJ1-6; D is ambiguous. Trimming took off 6 bases at V and 4 bases at J, with 7 bases between the two ends. This CDR3 region has 13 residues. Germline lookup yields CDR1 MNHNS and CDR2 SASEGT. DNA for the CDR3: TGTGCCAGCAGGGAGTCATATAATTCACCCCTCCACTAT. This translates into CASRESYNSPLHY.

Details on this clonotype: Since a much larger clone is just one base distant, this may be a read error. CDR3 region: CAGSLDGGYTSTDTQYF. In DNA, the CDR3 is TGTGCCGGCAGCTTGGATGGGGGCTATACTAGCACAGATACGCAGTATTTT. The chain employs TRBV5-6 and TRBJ2-3, with a possible D match to TRBD1 (6 bases). CDR1 is SGHDT, CDR2 YYEEEE, per germline. The CDR3 is made up of 17 amino acids.

The genes are TRBV4-2 and TRBJ2-7; D possibly corresponds to TRBD2 (5 bases). CDR3 length: 17 amino acids. CDR1 is LGHNA, CDR2 YNFKEQ, per germline. The CDR3 DNA follows: TGTACCACTACTGGACTTGTGGGAGTTTATAAGTCCTACGAGCAGTACTTC. Translated: CTTTGLVGVYKSYEQYF.